A single TCR beta chain is shown here with its context. With 2 bases removed from V and 4 bases from J, the gap between germline ends came to 9 bases. CDR1 and CDR2 from the germline V gene are MNHEY and SMNVEV (reference sequence). This CDR3 has 14 amino acids. This entry belongs to a study of blood T cell repertoires in COVID-19. Across the whole study: Researchers got acute and convalescent COVID-19 samples from the United States, Italy and Spain. Sample material is recorded as cDNA or gDNA derived from T cells, B-cell-depleted T cells, or PBMCs.

Per the authors' pipeline: Researchers report that nucleated cell counts were estimated from reference gene primer amplification. The table came from immunoSEQ multiplex PCR; TCRdb's copy has only in-frame clones and leaves some out. V, J and clone size were drawn from that table, and D and trimming were deduced from the DNA. The data contain 290,000 or so clones, 87% of them seen just once; the ten biggest clones take up about 2.5%. The chain joins TRBV27 to TRBJ1-5; possible D gene TRBD1, 6 bases. The receptor comes from a man aged 18 to 29 with active or convalescent COVID-19. Sequenced sample: peripheral blood. The CDR3 reads CASSLRQGNQPQHF. In DNA form, the CDR3 reads TGTGCCAGCAGTTTACGGCAGGGGAATCAGCCCCAGCATTTT.